This T cell receptor beta chain was identified in a study of long-term antiretroviral therapy in people with HIV. Study-wide results and limits: Clonotypes expanded prior to ART showed repertoire dominance at all sampled time points.

Germline V gene sequence: CDR1 SGHTA, CDR2 FQGTGA. Deletions cut 1 base from V and 6 bases from J, with 4 bases between. The CDR3 has 12 amino acids. This was the immunoSEQ v3.0 assay at survey level. Data came from immunoSEQ multiplex PCR; TCRdb stores just in-frame clones and leaves some out. Counted here are about 35,000 clones, roughly 85% occurring once; the ten biggest clones make up 10%. On this clone itself: What it binds is not known.

This specimen consisted of unsorted PBMCs, obtained 2.2 years after starting antiretroviral therapy. The origin of this receptor is a man in his late teens or twenties with HIV. The chain uses TRBV7-3 and TRBJ2-1; D gene uncertain. The CDR3 coding sequence is TGTGCCAGCAGCTTAAAGGGCAATGAGCAGTTCTTC. Translation gives CASSLKGNEQFF. The full variable domain, with the rest looked up from reference TRBV7-3 and TRBJ2-1, is GAGVSQTPSNKVTEKGKYVELRCDPISGHTALYWYRQSLGQGPEFLIYFQGTGAADDSGLPNDRFFAVRPEGSVSTLKIQRTERGDSAVYLCASSLKGNEQFFGPGTRLTVL.